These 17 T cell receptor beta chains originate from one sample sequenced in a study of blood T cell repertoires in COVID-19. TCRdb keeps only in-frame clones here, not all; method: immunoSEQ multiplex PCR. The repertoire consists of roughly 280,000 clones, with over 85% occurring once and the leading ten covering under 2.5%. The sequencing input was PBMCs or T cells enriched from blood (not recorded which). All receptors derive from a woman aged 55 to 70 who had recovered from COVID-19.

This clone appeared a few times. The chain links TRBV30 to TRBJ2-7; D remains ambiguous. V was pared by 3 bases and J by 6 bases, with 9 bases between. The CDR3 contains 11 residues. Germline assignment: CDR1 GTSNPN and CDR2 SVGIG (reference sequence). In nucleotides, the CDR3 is TGTGCCTGGAGGTTCGCGAGCGAGCAGTACTTC. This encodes CAWRFASEQYF.

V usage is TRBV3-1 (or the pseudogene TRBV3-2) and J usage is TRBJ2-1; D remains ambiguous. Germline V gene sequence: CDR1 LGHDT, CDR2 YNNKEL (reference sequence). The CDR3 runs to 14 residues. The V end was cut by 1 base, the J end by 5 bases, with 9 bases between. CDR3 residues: CASSQGAKHNEQFF. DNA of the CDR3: TGTGCCAGCAGCCAAGGGGCCAAGCACAATGAGCAGTTCTTC.

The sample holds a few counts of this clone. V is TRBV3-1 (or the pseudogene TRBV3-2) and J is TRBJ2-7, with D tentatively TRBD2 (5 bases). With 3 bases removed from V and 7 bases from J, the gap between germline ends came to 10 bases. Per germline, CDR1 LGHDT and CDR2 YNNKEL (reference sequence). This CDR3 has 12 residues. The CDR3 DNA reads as TGTGCCAGCAGCCACTCCCGGGGAGAGCAGTACTTC. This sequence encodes CASSHSRGEQYF.

CDR3 residues: CASSRTGVGAKNIQYF. CDR3 bases: TGTGCCAGCAGCCGGACAGGGGTCGGGGCCAAAAACATTCAGTACTTC. The chain carries TRBV28 and TRBJ2-4, with 9 positions matching TRBD1. The V and J ends lost 6 bases and 1 base, in that order; junction bases with no gene match: 7. The CDR3 length is 16 residues. Germline V gene data show CDR1 as MDHEN and CDR2 as SYDVKM.

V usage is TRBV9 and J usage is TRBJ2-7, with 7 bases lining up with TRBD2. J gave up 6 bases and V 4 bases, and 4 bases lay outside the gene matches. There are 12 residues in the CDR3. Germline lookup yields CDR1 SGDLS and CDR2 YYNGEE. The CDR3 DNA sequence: TGTGCCAGCAGCTCTTCGGGAGGCGAGCAGTACTTC. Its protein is CASSSSGGEQYF.

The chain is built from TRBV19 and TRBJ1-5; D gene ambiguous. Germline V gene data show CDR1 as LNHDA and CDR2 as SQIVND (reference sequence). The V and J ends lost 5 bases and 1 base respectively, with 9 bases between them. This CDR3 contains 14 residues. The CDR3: CASSFTGSNQPQHF. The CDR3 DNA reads TGTGCCAGTAGTTTTACCGGGAGCAATCAGCCCCAGCATTTT.

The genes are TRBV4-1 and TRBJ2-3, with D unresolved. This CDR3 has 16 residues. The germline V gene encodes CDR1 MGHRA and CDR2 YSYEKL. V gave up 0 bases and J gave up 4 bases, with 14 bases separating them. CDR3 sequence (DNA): TGCGCCAGCAGCCAAGATTTCTCCTCTAGAGCAGATACGCAGTATTTT. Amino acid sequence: CASSQDFSSRADTQYF.

The CDR3 DNA is TGTGCCAGCAGCCCCGCGGCTGCCTCCTCCTACGAGCAGTACTTC. Amino acids: CASSPAAASSYEQYF. The chain joins TRBV7-8 to TRBJ2-7; D uncertain. This CDR3 contains 15 residues. V gave up 5 bases and J gave up 0 bases, with 14 bases separating them. Germline CDR1 reads SGHVS; CDR2 reads FQNEAQ.

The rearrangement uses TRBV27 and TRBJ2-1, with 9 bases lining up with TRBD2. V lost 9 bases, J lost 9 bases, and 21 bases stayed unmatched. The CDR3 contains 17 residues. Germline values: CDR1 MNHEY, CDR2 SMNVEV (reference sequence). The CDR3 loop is CARTSIADKREVGEQFF. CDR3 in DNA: TGTGCCAGGACTTCTATAGCAGATAAGCGGGAGGTAGGTGAGCAGTTCTTC.

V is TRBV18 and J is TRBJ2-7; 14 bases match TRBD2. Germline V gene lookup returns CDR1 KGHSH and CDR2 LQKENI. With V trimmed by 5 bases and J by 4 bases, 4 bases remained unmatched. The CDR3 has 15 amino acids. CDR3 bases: TGTGCCAGCTCAAGGGGACTAGCGGGAGATTACGAGCAGTACTTC. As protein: CASSRGLAGDYEQYF.

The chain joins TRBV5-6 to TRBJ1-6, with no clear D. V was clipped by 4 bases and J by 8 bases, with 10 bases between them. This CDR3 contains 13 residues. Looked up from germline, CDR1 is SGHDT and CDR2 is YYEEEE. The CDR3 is CASSPRMDSPLHF. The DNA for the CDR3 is TGTGCCAGCAGCCCGCGTATGGATTCACCCCTCCACTTT.

The CDR3 here is CASSVLQVEQPQHF. In DNA, the CDR3 is TGTGCCAGCAGTGTGCTACAGGTTGAGCAGCCCCAGCATTTT. The chain employs TRBV2 and TRBJ1-5, with D maybe TRBD1 (5 bases). Between the trimmed V and J ends, which lost 4 bases and 7 bases, there was a span of 14 bases. This CDR3 is 14 amino acids long. The germline V gene encodes CDR1 SNHLY and CDR2 FYNNEI. Full variable domain (remainder filled in from reference TRBV2 and TRBJ1-5): EPEVTQTPSHQVTQMGQEVILRCVPISNHLYFYWYRQILGQKVEFLVSFYNNEISEKSEIFDDQFSVERPDGSNFTLKIRSTKLEDSAMYFCASSVLQVEQPQHFGDGTRLSIL.

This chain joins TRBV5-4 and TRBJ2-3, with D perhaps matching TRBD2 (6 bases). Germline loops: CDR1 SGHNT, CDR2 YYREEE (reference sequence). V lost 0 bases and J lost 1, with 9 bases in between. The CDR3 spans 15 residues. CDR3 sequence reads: CASSLGDFRTDTQYF. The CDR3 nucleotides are TGTGCCAGCAGCTTGGGGGACTTTCGCACAGATACGCAGTATTTT. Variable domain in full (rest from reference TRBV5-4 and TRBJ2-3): ETGVTQSPTHLIKTRGQQVTLRCSSQSGHNTVSWYQQALGQGPQFIFQYYREEENGRGNFPPRFSGLQFPNYSSELNVNALELDDSALYLCASSLGDFRTDTQYFGPGTRLTVL.

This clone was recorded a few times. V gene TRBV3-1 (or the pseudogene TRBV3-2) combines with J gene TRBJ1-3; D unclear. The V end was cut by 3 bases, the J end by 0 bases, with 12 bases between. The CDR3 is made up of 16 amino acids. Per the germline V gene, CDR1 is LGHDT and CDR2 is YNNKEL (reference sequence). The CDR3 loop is CASSQSISASGNTIYF. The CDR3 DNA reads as TGTGCCAGCAGCCAGAGTATCAGCGCCTCTGGAAACACCATATATTTT.

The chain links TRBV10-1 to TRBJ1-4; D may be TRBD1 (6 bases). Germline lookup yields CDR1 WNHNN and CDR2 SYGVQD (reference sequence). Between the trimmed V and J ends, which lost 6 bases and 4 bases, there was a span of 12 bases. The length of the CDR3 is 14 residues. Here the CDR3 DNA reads TGCGCCAGCAGCCAAGGACAGATTAATGAAAAACTGTTTTTT. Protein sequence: CASSQGQINEKLFF.

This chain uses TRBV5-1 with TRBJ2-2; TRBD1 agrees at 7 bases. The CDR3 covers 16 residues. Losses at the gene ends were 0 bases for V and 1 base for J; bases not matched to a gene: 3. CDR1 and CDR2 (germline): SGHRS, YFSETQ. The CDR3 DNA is TGCGCCAGCAGCTTGGCCTGGACAGGGAACACCGGGGAGCTGTTTTTT. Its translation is CASSLAWTGNTGELFF.

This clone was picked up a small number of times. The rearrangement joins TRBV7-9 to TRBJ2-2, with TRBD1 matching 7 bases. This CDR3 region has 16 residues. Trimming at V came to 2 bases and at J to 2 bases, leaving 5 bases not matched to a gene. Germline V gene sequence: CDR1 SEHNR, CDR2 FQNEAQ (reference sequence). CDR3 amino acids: CASSLSRDSNTGELFF. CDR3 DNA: TGTGCCAGCAGCTTATCCCGGGACAGTAACACCGGGGAGCTGTTTTTT.